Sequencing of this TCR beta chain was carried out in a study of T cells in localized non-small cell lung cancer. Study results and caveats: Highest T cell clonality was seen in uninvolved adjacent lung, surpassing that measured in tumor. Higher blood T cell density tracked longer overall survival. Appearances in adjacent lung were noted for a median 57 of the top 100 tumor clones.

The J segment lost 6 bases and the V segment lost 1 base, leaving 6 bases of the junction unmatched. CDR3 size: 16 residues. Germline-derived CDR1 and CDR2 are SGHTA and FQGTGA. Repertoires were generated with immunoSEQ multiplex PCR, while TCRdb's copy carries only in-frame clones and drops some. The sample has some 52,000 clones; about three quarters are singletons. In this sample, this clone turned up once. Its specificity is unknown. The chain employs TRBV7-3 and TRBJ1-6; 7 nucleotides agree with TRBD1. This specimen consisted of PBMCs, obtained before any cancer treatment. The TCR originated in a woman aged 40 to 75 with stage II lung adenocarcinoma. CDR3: CASSLRAGGGNSPLHF. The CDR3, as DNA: TGTGCCAGCAGCTTAAGGGCAGGGGGAGGTAATTCACCCCTCCACTTT.